This T cell receptor beta chain originates from a study of identical twins. General study points: Its conclusions, products of cross-sectional statistical analysis, did not come from following the same donors. There were fewer insertions in abundant cord blood beta clonotypes, but memory repertoires showed no such pattern. Excess sharing between twins was weaker in beta out-of-frame sequences.

TCRdb ran MiXCR on the 5' RACE reads and lists one entry per CDR3 protein. The data show approximately 300,000 distinct CDR3 sequences, with roughly 8.6% seen just once and around 7.1% held by the top ten. Comment on this clonotype: Its target is unknown.

Germline V gene lookup returns CDR1 SQVTM and CDR2 ANQGSEA. The CDR3 is 14 residues long. Trimming stripped 7 bases from V and 4 bases from J, with 19 bases between. These same data were also listed under a study on yellow fever vaccine responses in identical twins.

Sequencing was performed on CD8+ T cells sorted from blood. The TCR was taken from a woman aged 18 to 35 in good health. This sequence joins TRBV29-1 and TRBJ2-5, with unresolved D. The DNA for the CDR3 is TGCAGCGCAGACCCTCCCGGTTGGGGAGAGACCCAGTACTTC. Protein product: CSADPPGWGETQYF.